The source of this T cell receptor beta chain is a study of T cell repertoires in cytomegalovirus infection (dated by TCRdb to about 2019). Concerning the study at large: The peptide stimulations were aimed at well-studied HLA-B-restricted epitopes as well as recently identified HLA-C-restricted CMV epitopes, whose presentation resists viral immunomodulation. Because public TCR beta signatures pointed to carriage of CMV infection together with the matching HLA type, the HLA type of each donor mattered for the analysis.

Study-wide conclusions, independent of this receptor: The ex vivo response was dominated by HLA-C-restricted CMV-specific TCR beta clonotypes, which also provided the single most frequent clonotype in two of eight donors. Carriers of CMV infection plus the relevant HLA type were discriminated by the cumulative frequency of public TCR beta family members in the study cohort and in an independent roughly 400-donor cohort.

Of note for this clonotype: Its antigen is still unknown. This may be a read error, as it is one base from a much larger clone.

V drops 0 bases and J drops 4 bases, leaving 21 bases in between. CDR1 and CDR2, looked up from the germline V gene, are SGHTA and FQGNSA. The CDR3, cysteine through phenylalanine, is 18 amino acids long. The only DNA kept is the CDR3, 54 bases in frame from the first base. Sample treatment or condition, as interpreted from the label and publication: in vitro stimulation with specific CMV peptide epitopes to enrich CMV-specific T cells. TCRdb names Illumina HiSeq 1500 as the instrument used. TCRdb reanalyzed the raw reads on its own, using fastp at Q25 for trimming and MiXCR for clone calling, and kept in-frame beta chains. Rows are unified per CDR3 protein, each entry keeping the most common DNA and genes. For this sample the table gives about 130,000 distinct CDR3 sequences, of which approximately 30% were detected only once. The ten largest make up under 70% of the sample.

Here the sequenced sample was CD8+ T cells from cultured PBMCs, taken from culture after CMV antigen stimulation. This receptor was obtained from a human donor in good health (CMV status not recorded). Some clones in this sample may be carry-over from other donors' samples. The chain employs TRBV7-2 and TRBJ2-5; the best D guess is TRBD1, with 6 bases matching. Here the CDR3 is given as CASSLAAGARGWGETQYF. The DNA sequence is TGTGCCAGCAGCTTAGCGGCTGGGGCTAGGGGGTGGGGAGAGACCCAGTACTTC.